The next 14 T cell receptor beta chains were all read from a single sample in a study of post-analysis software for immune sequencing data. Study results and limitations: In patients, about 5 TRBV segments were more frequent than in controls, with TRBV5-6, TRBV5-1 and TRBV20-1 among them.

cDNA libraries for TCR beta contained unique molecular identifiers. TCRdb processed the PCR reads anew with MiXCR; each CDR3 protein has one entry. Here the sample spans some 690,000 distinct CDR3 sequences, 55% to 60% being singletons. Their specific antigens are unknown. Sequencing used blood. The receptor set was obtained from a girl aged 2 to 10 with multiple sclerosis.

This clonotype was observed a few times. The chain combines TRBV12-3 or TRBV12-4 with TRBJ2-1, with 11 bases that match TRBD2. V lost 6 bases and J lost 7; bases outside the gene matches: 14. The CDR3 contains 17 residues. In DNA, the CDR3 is TGTGCCAGCAGGGGGACTAGCGGCTTAGTATCGCGAAATGAGCAGTTCTTC. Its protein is CASRGTSGLVSRNEQFF.

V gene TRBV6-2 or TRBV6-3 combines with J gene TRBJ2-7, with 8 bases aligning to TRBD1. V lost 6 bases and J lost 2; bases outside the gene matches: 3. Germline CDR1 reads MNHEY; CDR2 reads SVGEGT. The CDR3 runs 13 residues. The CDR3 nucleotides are TGTGCCAGCAGACAGGGGGTCCCCTACGAGCAGTACTTC. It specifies CASRQGVPYEQYF.

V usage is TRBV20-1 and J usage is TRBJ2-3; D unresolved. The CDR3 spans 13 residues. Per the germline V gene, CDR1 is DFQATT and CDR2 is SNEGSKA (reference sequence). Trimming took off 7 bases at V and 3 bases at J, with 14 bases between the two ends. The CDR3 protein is CSGERFWTDTQYF. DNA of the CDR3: TGCAGTGGAGAGCGATTTTGGACAGATACGCAGTATTTT.

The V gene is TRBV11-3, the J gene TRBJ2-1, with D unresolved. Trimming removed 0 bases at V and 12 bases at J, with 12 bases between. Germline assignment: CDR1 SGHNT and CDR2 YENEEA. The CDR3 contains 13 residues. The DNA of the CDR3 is TGTGCCAGCAGCTTAGAACCCACCTCCACGCAGTTCTTC. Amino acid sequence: CASSLEPTSTQFF.

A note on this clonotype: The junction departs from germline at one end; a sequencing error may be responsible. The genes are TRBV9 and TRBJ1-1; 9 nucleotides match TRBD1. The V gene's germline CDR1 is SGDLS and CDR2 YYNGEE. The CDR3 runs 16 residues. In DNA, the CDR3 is TGTGTCAGCAGCGCCTACAGGGGGCCGGAAAACACTGAAGCTTTCTTT. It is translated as CVSSAYRGPENTEAFF.

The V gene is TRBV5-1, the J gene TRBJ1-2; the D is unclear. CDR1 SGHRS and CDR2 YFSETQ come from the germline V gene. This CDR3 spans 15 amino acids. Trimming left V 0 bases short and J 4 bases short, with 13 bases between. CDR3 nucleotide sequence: TGCGCCAGCAGCTTGGGACAAGCCCGGACCTATGGCTACACCTTC. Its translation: CASSLGQARTYGYTF.

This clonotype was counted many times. The CDR3 sequence is CASSFLRETQYF. The CDR3 DNA reads TGTGCCAGCAGCTTCCTGCGGGAGACCCAGTACTTC. The genes are TRBV7-6 and TRBJ2-5, with D hard to call. Trimming pared 3 bases from V and 5 bases from J, leaving 7 bases between. The CDR3 sequence is 12 residues long. CDR1 and CDR2 from the germline V gene are SGHVS and FNYEAQ.

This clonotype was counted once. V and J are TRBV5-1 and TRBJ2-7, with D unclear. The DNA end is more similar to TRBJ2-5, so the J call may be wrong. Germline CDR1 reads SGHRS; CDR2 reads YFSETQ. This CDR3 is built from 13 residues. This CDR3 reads CASSTDPEGTQYF. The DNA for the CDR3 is TGCGCCAGCAGCACGGACCCTGAAGGGACCCAGTACTTC.

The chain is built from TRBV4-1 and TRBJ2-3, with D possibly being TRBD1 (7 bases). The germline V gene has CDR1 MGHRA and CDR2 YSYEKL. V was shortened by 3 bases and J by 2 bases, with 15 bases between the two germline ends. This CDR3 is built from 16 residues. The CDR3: CASSHAPGGTTDTQYF. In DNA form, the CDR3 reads TGCGCCAGCAGCCATGCCCCAGGGGGGACCACAGATACGCAGTATTTT.

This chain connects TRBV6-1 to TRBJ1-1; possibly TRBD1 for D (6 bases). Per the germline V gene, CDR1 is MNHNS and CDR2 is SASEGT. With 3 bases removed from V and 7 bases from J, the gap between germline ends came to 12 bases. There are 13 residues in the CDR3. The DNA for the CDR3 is TGTGCCAGCAGTGACGGGACAACCTTTGAAGCTTTCTTT. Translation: CASSDGTTFEAFF.

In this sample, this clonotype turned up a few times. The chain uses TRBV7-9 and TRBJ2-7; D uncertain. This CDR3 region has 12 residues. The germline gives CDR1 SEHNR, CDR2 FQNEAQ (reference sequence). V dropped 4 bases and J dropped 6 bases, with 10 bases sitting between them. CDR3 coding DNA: TGTGCCAGCAGCTCGCTGGCGAGCGAGCAGTACTTC. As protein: CASSSLASEQYF.

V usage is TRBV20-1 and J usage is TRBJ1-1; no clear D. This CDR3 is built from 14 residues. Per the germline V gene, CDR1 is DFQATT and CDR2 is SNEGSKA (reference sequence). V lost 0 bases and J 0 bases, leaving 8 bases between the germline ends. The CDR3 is CSARDNFMNTEAFF. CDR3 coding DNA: TGCAGTGCTAGAGACAACTTTATGAACACTGAAGCTTTCTTT.

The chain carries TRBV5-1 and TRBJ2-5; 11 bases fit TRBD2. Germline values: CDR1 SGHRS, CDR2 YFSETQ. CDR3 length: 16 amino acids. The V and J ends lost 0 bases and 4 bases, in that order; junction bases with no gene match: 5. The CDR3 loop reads CASSLELAGEAETQYF. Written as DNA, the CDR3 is TGCGCCAGCAGCTTGGAACTAGCGGGAGAGGCAGAGACCCAGTACTTC.

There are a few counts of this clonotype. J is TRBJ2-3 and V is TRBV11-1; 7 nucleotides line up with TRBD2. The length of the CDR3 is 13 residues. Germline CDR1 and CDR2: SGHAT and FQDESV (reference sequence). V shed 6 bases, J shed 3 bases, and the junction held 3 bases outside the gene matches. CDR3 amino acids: CASREAGTDTQYF. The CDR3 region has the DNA TGTGCCAGCAGAGAAGCGGGGACAGATACGCAGTATTTT. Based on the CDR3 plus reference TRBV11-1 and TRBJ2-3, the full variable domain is EAEVAQSPRYKITEKSQAVAFWCDPISGHATLYWYRQILGQGPELLVQFQDESVVDDSQLPKDRFSAERLKGVDSTLKIQPAELGDSAMYLCASREAGTDTQYFGPGTRLTVL.